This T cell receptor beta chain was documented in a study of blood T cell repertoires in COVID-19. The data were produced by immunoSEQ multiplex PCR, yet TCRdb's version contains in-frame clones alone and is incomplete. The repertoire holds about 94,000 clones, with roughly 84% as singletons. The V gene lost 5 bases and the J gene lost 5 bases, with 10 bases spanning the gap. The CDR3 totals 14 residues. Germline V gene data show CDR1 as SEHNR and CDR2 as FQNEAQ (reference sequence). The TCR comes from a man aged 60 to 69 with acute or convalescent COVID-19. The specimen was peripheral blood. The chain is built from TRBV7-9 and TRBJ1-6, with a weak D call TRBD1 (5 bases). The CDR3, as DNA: TGTGCCAGCAGCCCCGGGGGGAATAATTCACCCCTCCACTTT. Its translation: CASSPGGNNSPLHF. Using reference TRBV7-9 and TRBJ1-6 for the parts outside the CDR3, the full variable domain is DTGVSQNPRHKITKRGQNVTFRCDPISEHNRLYWYRQTLGQGPEFLTYFQNEAQLEKSRLLSDRFSAERPKGSFSTLEIQRTEQGDSAMYLCASSPGGNNSPLHFGNGTRLTVT.